A selection of T cell receptor beta chains follows, all from one sample in a study of CD8 T cells in Susac syndrome. Each CDR3 protein is one row after TCRdb ran MiXCR on the immunoSEQ multiplex PCR reads. In the table there are roughly 250,000 distinct CDR3 sequences, about 96% of which are singletons. Source material: CD4+ T cells from PBMCs. These receptors originate from a human donor with Susac syndrome. The CDR3 runs from the conserved cysteine through the conserved F or W. The order of the fields is V gene, clone size, J gene, D gene, CDR3 DNA, CDR3 protein. D genes are given only for firm matches. Size tells how often a clone was seen (once, few, many) or the class of an expanded clone, and some rows leave it out.

V gene: TRBV15
clone size: NA
J gene: TRBJ2-1
D gene: NA
CDR3 DNA: TGTGCCACCAACCAGAGGAGCACTCGCAATGAGCAGTTCTTC
CDR3 protein: CATNQRSTRNEQFF

V gene: TRBV15
clone size: NA
J gene: TRBJ2-3
D gene: NA
CDR3 DNA: TGTGCCACCAGCAGGAGGACCATGGCCACAGATACGCAGTATTTT
CDR3 protein: CATSRRTMATDTQYF

V gene: TRBV9
clone size: NA
J gene: TRBJ1-1
D gene: TRBD1
CDR3 DNA: TGTGCCAGCAGCTCTACAGGGGCGATGAACACTGAAGCTTTCTTT
CDR3 protein: CASSSTGAMNTEAFF

V gene: TRBV28
clone size: NA
J gene: TRBJ1-3
D gene: NA
CDR3 DNA: TGTGCCAGCACTGATAGAGGGGCTGCTGGAAACACCATATATTTT
CDR3 protein: CASTDRGAAGNTIYF

V gene: TRBV28
clone size: NA
J gene: TRBJ2-7
D gene: NA
CDR3 DNA: TGTGCCAGCAGTAACCAGCGGAACTCCTACGAGCAGTACTTC
CDR3 protein: CASSNQRNSYEQYF

V gene: TRBV4-1
clone size: NA
J gene: TRBJ2-3
D gene: TRBD1
CDR3 DNA: TGCGCCAGCAGCCAAGACCCCAGGGGGTCAAGCACAGATACGCAGTATTTT
CDR3 protein: CASSQDPRGSSTDTQYF

V gene: TRBV29-1
clone size: NA
J gene: TRBJ1-1
D gene: NA
CDR3 DNA: TGCAGCGTTGATTGGGAATTGAACACTGAAGCTTTCTTT
CDR3 protein: CSVDWELNTEAFF

V gene: TRBV5-1
clone size: NA
J gene: TRBJ1-2
D gene: NA
CDR3 DNA: TGCGCCAGCAGCTTGGCCGCAGGGGTTCTTGGCTACACCTTC
CDR3 protein: CASSLAAGVLGYTF

V gene: TRBV7-2
clone size: NA
J gene: TRBJ2-7
D gene: NA
CDR3 DNA: TGTGCCAGCAGCTCCCCTCGGGGCGAGCAGTACTTC
CDR3 protein: CASSSPRGEQYF

V gene: TRBV30
clone size: NA
J gene: TRBJ2-3
D gene: TRBD2
CDR3 DNA: TGTGCCTCCACCGGGACTAGCGGGAAAGATACGCAGTATTTT
CDR3 protein: CASTGTSGKDTQYF

V gene: TRBV3-1
clone size: NA
J gene: TRBJ2-3
D gene: NA
CDR3 DNA: TGTGCCAGCAGCCAAGAAAGTCAACGGACAGATACGCAGTATTTT
CDR3 protein: CASSQESQRTDTQYF

V gene: TRBV3-1
clone size: NA
J gene: TRBJ2-7
D gene: TRBD2
CDR3 DNA: TGTGCCAGCAGCCAAAGGAGCGGGGGTAGCTCCTACGAGCAGTACTTC
CDR3 protein: CASSQRSGGSSYEQYF

V gene: TRBV27
clone size: NA
J gene: TRBJ1-5
D gene: NA
CDR3 DNA: TGTGCCAGCAGTACTTATAGCAATCAGCCCCAGCATTTT
CDR3 protein: CASSTYSNQPQHF

V gene: TRBV5-5
clone size: NA
J gene: TRBJ2-3
D gene: NA
CDR3 DNA: TGTGCCAGCAGCCCGGGAAGGGCAGCAGATACGCAGTATTTT
CDR3 protein: CASSPGRAADTQYF

V gene: TRBV24-1
clone size: NA
J gene: TRBJ2-3
D gene: TRBD1
CDR3 DNA: TGTGCCACCAGTGGGACAGGGTCACAGACTACGCAGTATTTT
CDR3 protein: CATSGTGSQTTQYF

V gene: TRBV5-1
clone size: NA
J gene: TRBJ1-2
D gene: NA
CDR3 DNA: TGCGCCAGCAGCTTGGATTTCACGGCGAGGGGCTACACCTTC
CDR3 protein: CASSLDFTARGYTF

V gene: TRBV29-1
clone size: NA
J gene: TRBJ2-1
D gene: TRBD2
CDR3 DNA: TGCAGCGGCGGACTAGAGTACAATGAGCAGTTCTTC
CDR3 protein: CSGGLEYNEQFF

V gene: TRBV18
clone size: NA
J gene: TRBJ2-3
D gene: NA
CDR3 DNA: TGTGCCAGCTCACCAACTAGTTCAGATACGCAGTATTTT
CDR3 protein: CASSPTSSDTQYF

V gene: TRBV3-1
clone size: NA
J gene: TRBJ1-2
D gene: NA
CDR3 DNA: TGTGCCAGCAGCCAAGAAATCGGCCGGGCCTCCACCTTC
CDR3 protein: CASSQEIGRASTF

V gene: TRBV5-4
clone size: once
J gene: TRBJ2-1
D gene: NA
CDR3 DNA: TGTGCCAGCAGCCATCCAGGTTCGGGTGAGCAGTTCTTC
CDR3 protein: CASSHPGSGEQFF

V gene: TRBV27
clone size: NA
J gene: TRBJ2-1
D gene: NA
CDR3 DNA: TGTGCCAGCAGTTCCCGACCGGGGGAAGGTTTGAATGAGCAGTTCTTC
CDR3 protein: CASSSRPGEGLNEQFF

V gene: TRBV19
clone size: NA
J gene: TRBJ1-2
D gene: NA
CDR3 DNA: TGTGCCATAAACAACGGACAGTACTATGGCTACACCTTC
CDR3 protein: CAINNGQYYGYTF

V gene: TRBV28
clone size: NA
J gene: TRBJ2-7
D gene: NA
CDR3 DNA: TGTGCCAGCAGTTCGACGACCGTTACCTATTACGAGCAGTACTTC
CDR3 protein: CASSSTTVTYYEQYF

V gene: TRBV10-3
clone size: NA
J gene: TRBJ2-3
D gene: TRBD2
CDR3 DNA: TGTGCCACGCGACTAGCGGAGCTATCGACAGATACGCAGTATTTT
CDR3 protein: CATRLAELSTDTQYF

V gene: TRBV7-8
clone size: NA
J gene: TRBJ2-2
D gene: TRBD1
CDR3 DNA: TGTGCCAGCAGCTTAGGGACAGGGATCGGGGAGCTGTTTTTT
CDR3 protein: CASSLGTGIGELFF

V gene: TRBV20-1
clone size: NA
J gene: TRBJ2-6
D gene: NA
CDR3 DNA: TGCAGTGCTAGAGAAGCGGGGGCCAACGTCCTGACTTTC
CDR3 protein: CSAREAGANVLTF

V gene: TRBV28
clone size: NA
J gene: TRBJ1-5
D gene: NA
CDR3 DNA: TGTGCCAGCAGCCACAGGGTTCTGGGGAATCAGCCCCAGCATTTT
CDR3 protein: CASSHRVLGNQPQHF

V gene: TRBV27
clone size: NA
J gene: TRBJ1-5
D gene: NA
CDR3 DNA: TGTGCCAGCAGAAGTTATAGCAATCAGCCCCAGCATTTT
CDR3 protein: CASRSYSNQPQHF

V gene: TRBV4-1
clone size: NA
J gene: TRBJ2-2
D gene: TRBD1
CDR3 DNA: TGCGCCAGCGGTTACAGGGGAAGGAACACCGGGGAGCTGTTTTTT
CDR3 protein: CASGYRGRNTGELFF

V gene: TRBV28
clone size: NA
J gene: TRBJ1-4
D gene: NA
CDR3 DNA: TGTGCCAGCAGTCATACCCCGGGTTTTACAACTAATGAAAAACTGTTTTTT
CDR3 protein: CASSHTPGFTTNEKLFF

V gene: TRBV29-1
clone size: NA
J gene: TRBJ2-7
D gene: NA
CDR3 DNA: TGCAGCGTCCGGGACGGAACCTACGAGCAGTACTTC
CDR3 protein: CSVRDGTYEQYF

V gene: TRBV30
clone size: NA
J gene: TRBJ2-5
D gene: NA
CDR3 DNA: TGTGCCAGGGCGGCGCGGGAGACCCAGTACTTC
CDR3 protein: CARAARETQYF

V gene: TRBV9
clone size: NA
J gene: TRBJ2-7
D gene: NA
CDR3 DNA: TGTGCCAGCAGCGTAGGGACGGGCTCCTCTTTCGAGCAGTACTTC
CDR3 protein: CASSVGTGSSFEQYF

V gene: TRBV29-1
clone size: NA
J gene: TRBJ2-7
D gene: NA
CDR3 DNA: TGCAGCGTCGGGAACGATCCGTCCTACGAGCAGTACTTC
CDR3 protein: CSVGNDPSYEQYF

V gene: TRBV9
clone size: NA
J gene: TRBJ2-1
D gene: TRBD2
CDR3 DNA: TGTGCCAGCAGCGTAGGACTAGCAGAGCTCAATGAGCAGTTCTTC
CDR3 protein: CASSVGLAELNEQFF